This T cell receptor beta chain was identified during a study of cytomegalovirus exposure and HLA in healthy donors (dated by TCRdb to the late 2010s). Background for the entire study: An earlier analysis of fewer than 750 of the donors reported around 280 Gb of sequence data and 117 million unique TCR beta sequences obtained from around 180 million T cells. In a later genetic analysis, genome-wide SNP genotypes for about 65% of the roughly 670 donors were used, and that subset was treated as a discovery cohort. Across 300 to 500 genotyped donors of the cohort, an average of about 250,000 unique TCR beta nucleotide sequences per donor were sequenced, and approximately 17% of those sequences were non-productive. Besides the first cohort of hundreds of subjects, a separate validation cohort made up of 120 different subjects was used. Roughly 300 gigabases of sequencing data and approximately 85 million unique TCR sequences were included in an early release covering several hundred HLA-typed donors. The number of donors typed differed by locus, with roughly 620-630 for A, B, C, DRB1 and DQB1, over 500 for DQA1, some 570 for DPA1, and some 470 for DPB1. In a later analysis, previously published TCR beta repertoires from about 670 donors were re-analyzed and high-resolution HLA genotyping was added so that TCR occurrence patterns could be studied. The aim of the study was to test whether cataloging public T cell receptors could identify signatures of past pathogen exposure. The later analysis used no new phenotypic data to find candidate immune exposures, relying instead on TCR beta sequences and their occurrence across donors. The genetic ancestry cluster associated with self-reported Caucasian donors included approximately 85% of the roughly 380 genotyped donors. All discovery cohort repertoires had been generated using a single sequencing platform. HLA typing included class I and class II loci at four-digit resolution. In an earlier analysis of several hundred of the donors, high-throughput TCR beta sequencing was used to judge whether each TCR beta V gene segment behaved as functional or pseudogenic. The T cell repertoires of several hundred subjects were profiled by immunosequencing and related to cytomegalovirus serostatus. Donor age, sex, ethnicity and CMV serostatus were compiled together with the repertoire data. Roughly 5 DR-DQ haplotypes were treated as single units for association and clustering because of strong linkage in the cohort. High-throughput TCR immunosequencing, statistical association of individual TCRs with disease status, and machine learning were combined to predict cytomegalovirus infection status. Overall study outcomes, separate from this receptor: According to a later genetic analysis, donors in an Asian-associated ancestry cluster had fewer N-insertions in productive TCRs than the approximately 650-donor mean. A cluster of highly shared sequence variants was judged likely to be a technical artifact of the sequencing pipeline. It was suggested by the authors that the approach could potentially be generalized to other disease states and immunological phenotypes. Linkage disequilibrium might explain the correlated functional status among segregating V segments, but an unknown experimental factor could not be excluded. The presence/absence analyses assumed that sequencing depth was roughly uniform across donors, and that assumption may not be true. The study gave a list of around 170 TCR beta chains associated with cytomegalovirus. Because counts were too low, around 17 rarely observed V segments, including chromosome 9 orphons, were left out of the earlier analysis of 587 of the donors. In an earlier analysis of around 600 of the donors, most TCR beta V segments appeared in productive rearrangements about 87% or about 30% of the time, broadly matching IMGT annotations. At a false discovery rate of 0.05, a later analysis linked under 20,000 TCR beta sequences to specific HLA alleles. Because some donors lacked HLA typing at each locus, the association tests relied only on the typed subset. When HLA alleles, especially DR and DQ, strongly co-occurred, attributing TCR associations to individual alleles was difficult. The classifier was reported to diagnose cytomegalovirus status with high specificity and sensitivity in both the original and validation cohorts. The 87-base-pair reads could not distinguish some IMGT-functional V segments, including TRBV6-2 and TRBV6-3, so those segments were excluded. In a later analysis, HLA-associated TCR beta chains showed more clonal expansion and lower generation probabilities than non-associated chains that were equally common. According to a later analysis, TCR association rates differed among HLA loci, with DRB1 alleles showing the most associated TCRs and HLA-C alleles showing the fewest. According to a later analysis, most CMV-associated TCR beta chains appeared to be HLA-restricted, and the HLA associations seemed to be driven largely by CMV exposure. V-gene and J-gene trimming of TCR beta chains was associated with a missense DCLRE1C variant in a later genetic analysis, and the association was replicated in an independent cohort. A later analysis reported that several top co-occurrence clusters appeared linked to parvovirus B19, influenza, CMV and Epstein-Barr virus. For the cohort, immune exposure information was limited to CMV serostatus. While some public TCRs were present in many individuals, most TCR sequences turned up only very rarely across donors. In vitro tests confirmed that a few of the cytomegalovirus-associated TCR beta chains recognize cytomegalovirus antigens. Only TCR beta chains were sequenced in this cohort, and the absence of alpha or paired-chain data limited detectable features. A further reported finding was that TCR beta sequences accurately predicted the HLA-A and HLA-B alleles for most subjects in the first cohort.

The cohort comprised some 680 healthy bone marrow donors. At the time of sampling, every cohort member was nominally healthy, though immune exposures that went unrecorded were likely present. The donor was CMV seropositive and was included in the group of some 290 seropositive cohort members. Each donor provided a peripheral blood sample, and peripheral blood mononuclear cells were used for TCR beta sequencing. Genomic DNA extraction from the blood cell samples was performed with the Qiagen DNeasy Blood Extraction Kit. Libraries were prepared through the immunoSEQ multiplex PCR assay. For the multiplex PCR, a mixture combining 60 forward primers for TCR Vbeta segments and 13 reverse primers for TCR Jbeta segments was used. The CDR3 region of rearranged TCR beta genes was amplified from genomic DNA with a multiplex PCR assay. On the Illumina HiSeq System, the amplified TCR beta libraries were sequenced as 87-base-pair reads. The paper's data handling went like this. A later analysis tallied roughly 80 million unique TCR beta chains across the 700 or so repertoires, and some 12 million of those chains were shared by two or more donors. To remove PCR and sequencing errors, raw reads were error-corrected and collapsed into unique sequences using a nearest-neighbor algorithm that merged closely related sequences. Alignment of CDR3 sequences to IMGT reference sequences was used to assign V, D and J gene segments. Each retained sequence needed at least a six-nucleotide match to both a V gene segment and a J gene segment. A rearrangement was called productive if the CDR3 had no stop codons and remained in frame with V and J, and every other rearrangement was called non-productive. CDR3 was defined by IMGT convention, running from the second conserved V-encoded cysteine to the conserved J-encoded phenylalanine. In an earlier analysis of around 640 of the donors, sequences lacking an unambiguous match to a single V gene segment were excluded. An earlier analysis of a few hundred of the donors classified V segments as functional when productive rearrangements were above 56.7% and as segregating when the standard deviation between donors was above 5%. A statistical classification framework was developed to diagnose cytomegalovirus status using the catalog of TCR beta chain sequences. In a later analysis, V and J genes were assigned by comparing TCR nucleotide sequences against IMGT/GENE-DB human TR gene sequences. Using the TCRdist pipeline, a later analysis assigned CDR3 sequences along with most-parsimonious VDJ recombination scenarios. In a later analysis, every TCR beta chain was defined by the combination of its CDR3 amino acid sequence and its V-gene family, and reads without a unique V-gene family were dropped. To address suspected cross-contamination and a sequencing artifact, a later analysis removed a few hundred highly shared, low-generation-probability nucleotide sequences. In a later analysis, a clonal expansion index for each public chain was calculated from normalized within-repertoire ranks of inferred template counts. A later analysis computed generation probabilities with a VDJ recombination model fitted to out-of-frame rearrangements, and checked the results against IGoR. A later analysis scored TCR-TCR, TCR-HLA and TCR-CMV co-occurrence with hypergeometric tests, applying a repertoire-size bias correction to TCR pairs. To estimate false discovery rates, a later analysis permuted the HLA or CMV assignments 20 times. A later analysis grouped co-occurring TCRs with DBSCAN, adding TCRdist sequence similarity when clustering within HLA-allele-positive subsets. For co-occurrence clustering, repertoires with fewer than 30,000 or more than 120,000 public chains were excluded, along with several repertoires with anomalous nucleotide sharing. The table comes from immuneACCESS by way of TCRdb, which keeps in-frame sequences with V and J called. Part of the clones is missing from these tables; in studies checked, under half for an unresolved V gene and the rest for unknown reasons. That table furnishes V, J and clone size, whereas the DNA furnished D and trimming. The sample includes 55,000 to 70,000 clones, with more than 60% observed a single time. The ten largest clones represent around 5.1% of the sample.

This clone has only one observation. The specificity of this receptor is unknown. One base away there is no much larger clone; base qualities are not given. CDR1 and CDR2 (SEHNR, FQNEAQ) derive from the germline V gene (reference sequence). Reading from cysteine to phenylalanine, the CDR3 counts 16 amino acids. Just CDR3 DNA is preserved here, 48 bases in frame from base 1. Compared with germline, V lacks 0 bases and J lacks 3 bases; bases without a gene match: 4. What was sequenced was PBMCs. This TCR was sampled from a male donor in good health and CMV-seropositive. The V and J genes are TRBV7-9 and TRBJ2-2; TRBD2 aligns with 7 central bases. CDR3 reads: CASSLARTSYTGELFF. The sequence in DNA is TGTGCCAGCAGCTTAGCGAGGACTAGTTACACCGGGGAGCTGTTTTTT.